This is a list of T cell receptor beta chains from one sample in a study of OX40 agonist ivuxolimab in advanced cancers. The assay was immunoSEQ multiplex PCR, and TCRdb's table has in-frame clones only and misses some. The profile shows roughly 50,000 clones, just under 90% of them singletons. The material was CD4+ or CD8+ T cells sorted from blood, obtained in a trial of the OX40 agonist ivuxolimab. The origin of the receptors is an adult with an advanced solid tumor such as melanoma, head and neck, liver or kidney cancer. Each CDR3 is given with its conserved first and last residue. A D gene is named only where the DNA matches it firmly. Not every row has a clone size; where given, it reads once, few, many or a size class.

V gene: TRBV15
CDR3 length: 16
clone size: .
J gene: TRBJ1-5
D gene: .
CDR3 DNA: TGTGCCACCAGCATTATTTCGGGACATTCTAATCAGCCCCAGCATTTT
CDR3 protein: CATSIISGHSNQPQHF

V gene: TRBV30
CDR3 length: 9
clone size: .
J gene: TRBJ2-3
D gene: .
CDR3 DNA: TGTGCCCTGGGGGGTACGCAGTATTTT
CDR3 protein: CALGGTQYF

V gene: TRBV27
CDR3 length: 15
clone size: .
J gene: TRBJ2-1
D gene: .
CDR3 DNA: TGTGCCAGCAGCCAGGGGATCGGTAGCCACAATGAGCAGTTCTTC
CDR3 protein: CASSQGIGSHNEQFF

V gene: TRBV4-3
CDR3 length: 15
clone size: .
J gene: TRBJ2-7
D gene: .
CDR3 DNA: TGCGCCAGCAGCCAACTCCCCGGCCCGGCCTACGAGCAGTACTTC
CDR3 protein: CASSQLPGPAYEQYF

V gene: TRBV7-2
CDR3 length: 16
clone size: .
J gene: TRBJ2-7
D gene: .
CDR3 DNA: TGTGCCAGCAGCGTCGCGGGGCAGCGGTTGTGGTACGAGCAGTACTTC
CDR3 protein: CASSVAGQRLWYEQYF

V gene: TRBV11-2
CDR3 length: 14
clone size: few
J gene: TRBJ1-1
D gene: .
CDR3 DNA: TGTGCCAGCAGCTCCGGGGGTAGTATGACTGAAGCTTTCTTT
CDR3 protein: CASSSGGSMTEAFF

V gene: TRBV30
CDR3 length: 15
clone size: .
J gene: TRBJ1-5
D gene: .
CDR3 DNA: TGTGCCTGGAGTTACTCCGATTATAGCAATCAGCCCCAGCATTTT
CDR3 protein: CAWSYSDYSNQPQHF

V gene: TRBV4-2
CDR3 length: 15
clone size: .
J gene: TRBJ2-1
D gene: .
CDR3 DNA: TGTGCCAGCACCGGGGGCTCGAGCTCCTACAATGAGCAGTTCTTC
CDR3 protein: CASTGGSSSYNEQFF

V gene: TRBV7-8
CDR3 length: 15
clone size: .
J gene: TRBJ1-5
D gene: .
CDR3 DNA: TGTGCCAGCAGCTTAGCGTCCCATGGCAATCAGCCCCAGCATTTT
CDR3 protein: CASSLASHGNQPQHF

V gene: TRBV7-9
CDR3 length: 13
clone size: .
J gene: TRBJ2-7
D gene: .
CDR3 DNA: TGTGCCAGCCGCCAAGCAGGGGCCTACGAGCAGTACTTC
CDR3 protein: CASRQAGAYEQYF

V gene: TRBV28
CDR3 length: 15
clone size: .
J gene: TRBJ1-6
D gene: .
CDR3 DNA: TGTGCCAGCAGTTTTTACAGGGACTATAATTCACCCCTCCACTTT
CDR3 protein: CASSFYRDYNSPLHF

V gene: TRBV27
CDR3 length: 16
clone size: .
J gene: TRBJ2-7
D gene: .
CDR3 DNA: TGTGCCAGCAGCCATCGGGGGCATTGGGGCCCCTACGAGCAGTACTTC
CDR3 protein: CASSHRGHWGPYEQYF

V gene: TRBV11-3
CDR3 length: 13
clone size: few
J gene: TRBJ2-7
D gene: .
CDR3 DNA: TGTGCCAGCAGCTTAGGGACAGCCCACGAGCAGTACTTC
CDR3 protein: CASSLGTAHEQYF

V gene: TRBV19
CDR3 length: 13
clone size: .
J gene: TRBJ1-1
D gene: .
CDR3 DNA: TGTGCCAGCAGTGATTCGGGGCAAGCCTTGGCTTTCTTT
CDR3 protein: CASSDSGQALAFF

V gene: TRBV11-2
CDR3 length: 14
clone size: .
J gene: TRBJ1-1
D gene: .
CDR3 DNA: TGTGCCAGCAGCCATGAGGGCCAGAACACTGAAGCTTTCTTT
CDR3 protein: CASSHEGQNTEAFF

V gene: TRBV7-9
CDR3 length: 15
clone size: large
J gene: TRBJ1-1
D gene: .
CDR3 DNA: TGTGCCAGCAGCGGCCCGGACAACTTGAACACTGAAGCTTTCTTT
CDR3 protein: CASSGPDNLNTEAFF

V gene: TRBV6-6
CDR3 length: 14
clone size: .
J gene: TRBJ1-1
D gene: .
CDR3 DNA: TGTGCCAGCAGTCTATCAGGGGCCACCACTGAAGCTTTCTTT
CDR3 protein: CASSLSGATTEAFF

V gene: TRBV14
CDR3 length: 16
clone size: .
J gene: TRBJ2-4
D gene: .
CDR3 DNA: TGTGCCAGCAGCCAAGGGACAGAAATAGCCAAAAACATTCAGTACTTC
CDR3 protein: CASSQGTEIAKNIQYF

V gene: TRBV6-7
CDR3 length: 18
clone size: .
J gene: TRBJ1-3
D gene: .
CDR3 DNA: TGTGCCAGCAGTTACTCGGGCTGGCAACCCCGGTCTGGAAACACCATATATTTT
CDR3 protein: CASSYSGWQPRSGNTIYF

V gene: TRBV4-1
CDR3 length: 13
clone size: .
J gene: TRBJ2-3
D gene: .
CDR3 DNA: TGCGCCAGCAGCCCTGGCCTTACAGATACGCAGTATTTT
CDR3 protein: CASSPGLTDTQYF

V gene: TRBV9
CDR3 length: 14
clone size: once
J gene: TRBJ2-4
D gene: TRBD2
CDR3 DNA: TGTGCCAGCAGCGTCGGCGGGGGTGAAAACATTCAGTACTTC
CDR3 protein: CASSVGGGENIQYF

V gene: TRBV6-5
CDR3 length: 13
clone size: .
J gene: TRBJ2-7
D gene: .
CDR3 DNA: TGTGCCAGCAGCATGACTTTTGCCTACGAGCAGTACTTC
CDR3 protein: CASSMTFAYEQYF

V gene: TRBV6-5
CDR3 length: 15
clone size: .
J gene: TRBJ1-1
D gene: .
CDR3 DNA: TGTGCCAGCAGCTCGCTGGGGGGGTCGAACACTGAAGCTTTCTTT
CDR3 protein: CASSSLGGSNTEAFF

V gene: TRBV7-9
CDR3 length: 14
clone size: .
J gene: TRBJ1-2
D gene: .
CDR3 DNA: TGTGCCAGCAGCCTAGGGACGGGGTCAACGGGCTACACCTTC
CDR3 protein: CASSLGTGSTGYTF

V gene: TRBV6-1
CDR3 length: 14
clone size: .
J gene: TRBJ2-7
D gene: .
CDR3 DNA: TGTGCCAGCAGTGTGGAGACACTGAGCTACGAGCAGTACTTC
CDR3 protein: CASSVETLSYEQYF

V gene: TRBV2
CDR3 length: 16
clone size: .
J gene: TRBJ2-1
D gene: .
CDR3 DNA: TGTGCCAGCAGTGAAGGTGACCTCTACTCCTACAATGAGCAGTTCTTC
CDR3 protein: CASSEGDLYSYNEQFF

V gene: TRBV29-1
CDR3 length: 14
clone size: .
J gene: TRBJ1-3
D gene: .
CDR3 DNA: TGCAGCGTTGATTACCCTCAGGGAGGAAACACCATATATTTT
CDR3 protein: CSVDYPQGGNTIYF

V gene: TRBV7-9
CDR3 length: 15
clone size: .
J gene: TRBJ2-2
D gene: .
CDR3 DNA: TGTGCCAGCAGCTTAGTAGGTCGGTACACCGGGGAGCTGTTTTTT
CDR3 protein: CASSLVGRYTGELFF

V gene: TRBV4-2
CDR3 length: 16
clone size: .
J gene: TRBJ2-3
D gene: TRBD2
CDR3 DNA: TGTGCCAGCAGCTACGGGACTAGGGGCCGTCCAGGTACGCAGTATTTT
CDR3 protein: CASSYGTRGRPGTQYF

V gene: TRBV25-1
CDR3 length: 14
clone size: .
J gene: TRBJ1-1
D gene: .
CDR3 DNA: TGTGCCAGCAGTGAATTTAGGGGGAACACTGAAGCTTTCTTT
CDR3 protein: CASSEFRGNTEAFF

V gene: TRBV7-9
CDR3 length: 11
clone size: .
J gene: TRBJ2-1
D gene: .
CDR3 DNA: TGTGCCAGCAGCTTAACGGGAGAGCAGTTCTTC
CDR3 protein: CASSLTGEQFF

V gene: TRBV15
CDR3 length: 15
clone size: .
J gene: TRBJ1-1
D gene: TRBD1
CDR3 DNA: TGTGCCACCAGCGGGCGGCGGACAGGGGTTTTTGAAGCTTTCTTT
CDR3 protein: CATSGRRTGVFEAFF

V gene: TRBV6-6
CDR3 length: 14
clone size: .
J gene: TRBJ2-7
D gene: .
CDR3 DNA: TGTGCCAGAATGACGGACCCCATACCCTACGAGCAGTACTTC
CDR3 protein: CARMTDPIPYEQYF

V gene: TRBV6-5
CDR3 length: 16
clone size: .
J gene: TRBJ1-5
D gene: .
CDR3 DNA: TGTGCCAGCAGTTTAGACGGAGGACTCGATAATCAGCCCCAGCATTTT
CDR3 protein: CASSLDGGLDNQPQHF

V gene: TRBV7-9
CDR3 length: 16
clone size: .
J gene: TRBJ2-7
D gene: .
CDR3 DNA: TGTGCCAGCAGCTTAGGTTTCGGCAGGGAAACCTACGAGCAGTACTTC
CDR3 protein: CASSLGFGRETYEQYF

V gene: TRBV6-5
CDR3 length: 14
clone size: .
J gene: TRBJ2-1
D gene: .
CDR3 DNA: TGTGCCAGCAGTTACTCTCAGGGCTCCAATGAGCAGTTCTTC
CDR3 protein: CASSYSQGSNEQFF

V gene: TRBV27
CDR3 length: 14
clone size: .
J gene: TRBJ1-5
D gene: .
CDR3 DNA: TGTGCCAGCAGTTTCAAACAGGGTGTCCAGCCCCAGCATTTT
CDR3 protein: CASSFKQGVQPQHF

V gene: TRBV29-1
CDR3 length: 13
clone size: .
J gene: TRBJ2-7
D gene: .
CDR3 DNA: TGCAGCGTTGAATATCAAGATAATTACGAGCAGTACTTC
CDR3 protein: CSVEYQDNYEQYF

V gene: TRBV5-4
CDR3 length: 16
clone size: .
J gene: TRBJ2-5
D gene: TRBD2
CDR3 DNA: TGTGCCAGCAGCCGACTAGCGGGAGAGAGGGGAGAGACCCAGTACTTC
CDR3 protein: CASSRLAGERGETQYF

V gene: TRBV9
CDR3 length: 15
clone size: .
J gene: TRBJ2-7
D gene: .
CDR3 DNA: TGTGCCAGCAGCTCCACGGCGGCCAGCTCCTACGAGCAGTACTTC
CDR3 protein: CASSSTAASSYEQYF